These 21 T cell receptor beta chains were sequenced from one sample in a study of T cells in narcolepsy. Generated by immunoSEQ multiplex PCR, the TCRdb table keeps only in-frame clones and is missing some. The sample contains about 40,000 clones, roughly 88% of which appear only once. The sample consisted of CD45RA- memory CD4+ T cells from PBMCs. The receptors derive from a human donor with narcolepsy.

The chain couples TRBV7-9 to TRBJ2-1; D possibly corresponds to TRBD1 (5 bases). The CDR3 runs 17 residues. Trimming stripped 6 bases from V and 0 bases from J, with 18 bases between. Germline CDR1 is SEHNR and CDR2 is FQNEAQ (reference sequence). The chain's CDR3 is CASRAPWGRSSYNEQFF. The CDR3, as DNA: TGTGCCAGCAGAGCGCCCTGGGGCAGGTCCTCCTACAATGAGCAGTTCTTC. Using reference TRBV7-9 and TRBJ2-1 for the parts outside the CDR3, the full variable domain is DTGVSQNPRHKITKRGQNVTFRCDPISEHNRLYWYRQTLGQGPEFLTYFQNEAQLEKSRLLSDRFSAERPKGSFSTLEIQRTEQGDSAMYLCASRAPWGRSSYNEQFFGPGTRLTVL.

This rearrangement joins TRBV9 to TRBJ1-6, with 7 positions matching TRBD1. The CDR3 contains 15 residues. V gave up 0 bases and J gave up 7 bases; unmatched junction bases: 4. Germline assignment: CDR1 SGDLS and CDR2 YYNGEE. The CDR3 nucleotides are TGTGCCAGCAGCGTAGATGCAGGGGGAAATTCACCCCTCCACTTT. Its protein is CASSVDAGGNSPLHF. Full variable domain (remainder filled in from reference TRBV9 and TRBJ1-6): DSGVTQTPKHLITATGQRVTLRCSPRSGDLSVYWYQQSLDQGLQFLIQYYNGEERAKGNILERFSAQQFPDLHSELNLSSLELGDSALYFCASSVDAGGNSPLHFGNGTRLTVT.

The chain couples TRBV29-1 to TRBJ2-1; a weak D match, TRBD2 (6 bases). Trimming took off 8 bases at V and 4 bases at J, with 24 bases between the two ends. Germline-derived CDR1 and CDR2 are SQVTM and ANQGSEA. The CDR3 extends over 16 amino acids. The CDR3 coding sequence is TGCAGCCCCCCCCGAGGCGGGACTGGGTCATACAATGAGCAGTTCTTC. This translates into CSPPRGGTGSYNEQFF.

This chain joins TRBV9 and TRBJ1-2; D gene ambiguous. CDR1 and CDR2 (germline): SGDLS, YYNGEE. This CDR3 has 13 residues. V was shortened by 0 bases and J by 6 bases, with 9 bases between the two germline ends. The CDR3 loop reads CASSVDLTDGYTF. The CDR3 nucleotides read TGTGCCAGCAGCGTAGACTTAACGGATGGCTACACCTTC.

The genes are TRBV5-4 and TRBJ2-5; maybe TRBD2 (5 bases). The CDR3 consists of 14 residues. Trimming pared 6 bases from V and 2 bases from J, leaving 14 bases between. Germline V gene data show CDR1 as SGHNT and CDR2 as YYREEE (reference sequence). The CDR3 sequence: CASTQGSGQETQYF. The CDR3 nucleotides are TGTGCCAGCACCCAAGGGTCGGGGCAAGAGACCCAGTACTTC.

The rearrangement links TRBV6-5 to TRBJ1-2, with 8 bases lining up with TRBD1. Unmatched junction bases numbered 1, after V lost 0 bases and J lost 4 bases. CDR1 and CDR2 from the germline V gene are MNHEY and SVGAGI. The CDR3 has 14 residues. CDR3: CASSYSDRGYGYTF. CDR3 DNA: TGTGCCAGCAGTTACTCTGACAGGGGCTATGGCTACACCTTC.

The DNA of the CDR3 is TGTGCCAGCAGCTTATATCCTGGGGACAGGGGGGAAAAACTGTTTTTT. As protein: CASSLYPGDRGEKLFF. The chain couples TRBV7-9 to TRBJ1-4; 11 nucleotides match TRBD1. The CDR3 spans 16 residues. V dropped 2 bases and J dropped 8; count of bases not matched to a gene: 7. Germline CDR1 reads SEHNR; CDR2 reads FQNEAQ (reference sequence).

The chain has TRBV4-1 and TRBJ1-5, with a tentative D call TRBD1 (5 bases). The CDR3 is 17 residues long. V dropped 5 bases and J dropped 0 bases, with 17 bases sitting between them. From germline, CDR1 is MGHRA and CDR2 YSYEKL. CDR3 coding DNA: TGCGCCAGCAGCTTTGGGTTCCGGGACGGTAGCAATCAGCCCCAGCATTTT. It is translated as CASSFGFRDGSNQPQHF.

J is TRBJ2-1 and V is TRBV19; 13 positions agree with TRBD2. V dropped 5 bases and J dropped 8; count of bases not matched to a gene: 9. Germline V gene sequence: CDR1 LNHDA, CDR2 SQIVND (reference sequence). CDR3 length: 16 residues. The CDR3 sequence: CASSSTTSGRGYEQFF. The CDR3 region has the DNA TGTGCCAGTAGTTCCACAACTAGCGGGAGGGGCTATGAGCAGTTCTTC.

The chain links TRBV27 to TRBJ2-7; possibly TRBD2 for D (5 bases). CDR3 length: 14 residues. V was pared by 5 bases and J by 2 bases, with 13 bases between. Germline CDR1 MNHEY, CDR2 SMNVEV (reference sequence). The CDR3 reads CASSRLGEPYEQYF. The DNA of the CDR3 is TGTGCCAGCAGTCGGCTTGGGGAGCCCTACGAGCAGTACTTC.

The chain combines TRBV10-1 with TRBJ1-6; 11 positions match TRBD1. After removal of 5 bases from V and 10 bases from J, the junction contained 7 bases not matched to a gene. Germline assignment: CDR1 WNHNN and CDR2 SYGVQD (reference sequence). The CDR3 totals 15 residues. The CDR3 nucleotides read TGCGCCAGCAGTAACGGGACAGGGGGGGGATCACCCCTCCACTTT. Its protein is CASSNGTGGGSPLHF.

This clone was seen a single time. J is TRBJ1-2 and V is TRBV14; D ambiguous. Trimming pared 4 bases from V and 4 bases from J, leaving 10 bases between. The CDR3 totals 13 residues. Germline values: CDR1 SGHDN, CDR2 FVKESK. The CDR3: CASSRIPGYGYTF. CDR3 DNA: TGTGCCAGCAGCCGGATCCCCGGCTATGGCTACACCTTC.

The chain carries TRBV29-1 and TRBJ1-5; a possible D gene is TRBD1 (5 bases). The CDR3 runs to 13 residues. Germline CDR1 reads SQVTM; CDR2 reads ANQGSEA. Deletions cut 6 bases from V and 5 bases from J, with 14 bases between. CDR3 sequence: CSVQQARDQPQHF. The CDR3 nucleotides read TGCAGCGTCCAACAGGCGCGCGATCAGCCCCAGCATTTT. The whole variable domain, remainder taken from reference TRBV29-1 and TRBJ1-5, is SAVISQKPSRDICQRGTSLTIQCQVDSQVTMMFWYRQQPGQSLTLIATANQGSEATYESGFVIDKFPISRPNLTFSTLTVSNMSPEDSSIYLCSVQQARDQPQHFGDGTRLSIL.

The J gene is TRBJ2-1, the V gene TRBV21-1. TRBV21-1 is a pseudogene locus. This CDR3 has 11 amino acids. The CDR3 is CASDENNEQFF. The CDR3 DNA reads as TGTGCCAGCGACGAGAACAATGAGCAGTTCTTC.

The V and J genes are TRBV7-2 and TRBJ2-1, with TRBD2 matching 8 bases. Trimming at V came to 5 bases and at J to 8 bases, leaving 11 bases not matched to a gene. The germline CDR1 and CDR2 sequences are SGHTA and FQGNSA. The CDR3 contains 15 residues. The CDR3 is CASSEPGTSFHEQFF. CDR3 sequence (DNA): TGTGCCAGCAGCGAACCCGGGACTAGTTTCCATGAGCAGTTCTTC.

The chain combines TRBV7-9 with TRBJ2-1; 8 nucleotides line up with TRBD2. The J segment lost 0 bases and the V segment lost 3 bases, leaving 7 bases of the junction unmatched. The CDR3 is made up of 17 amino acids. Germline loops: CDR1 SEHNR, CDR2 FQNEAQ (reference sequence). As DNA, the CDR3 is TGTGCCAGCAGCTTCCTTTTAGCGGGGAGCTCCTACAATGAGCAGTTCTTC. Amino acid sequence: CASSFLLAGSSYNEQFF.

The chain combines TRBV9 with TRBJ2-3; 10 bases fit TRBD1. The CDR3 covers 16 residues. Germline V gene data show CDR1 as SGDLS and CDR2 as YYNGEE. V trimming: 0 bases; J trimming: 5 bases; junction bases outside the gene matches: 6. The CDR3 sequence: CASSVDRTGGLDTQYF. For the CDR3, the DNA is TGTGCCAGCAGCGTAGACCGGACAGGGGGACTAGATACGCAGTATTTT.

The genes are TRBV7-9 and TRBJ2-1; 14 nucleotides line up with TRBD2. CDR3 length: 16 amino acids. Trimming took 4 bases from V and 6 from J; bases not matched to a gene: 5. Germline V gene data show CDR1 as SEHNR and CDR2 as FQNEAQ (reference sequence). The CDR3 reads CASSSPGLAGVNEQFF. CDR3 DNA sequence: TGTGCCAGCAGCTCGCCGGGACTAGCGGGAGTCAATGAGCAGTTCTTC.

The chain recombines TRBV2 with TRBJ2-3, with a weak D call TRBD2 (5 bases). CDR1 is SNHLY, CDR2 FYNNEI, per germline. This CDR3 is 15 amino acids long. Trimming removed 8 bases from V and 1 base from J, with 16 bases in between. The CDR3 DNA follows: TGTGCCAGCGAGGGCGGGTGGATCGGCACAGATACGCAGTATTTT. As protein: CASEGGWIGTDTQYF.

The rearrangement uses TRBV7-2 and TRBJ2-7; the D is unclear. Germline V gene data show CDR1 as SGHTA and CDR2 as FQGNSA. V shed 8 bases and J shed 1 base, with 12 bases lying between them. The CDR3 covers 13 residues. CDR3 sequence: CASAWAESYEQYF. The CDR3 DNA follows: TGTGCCAGCGCCTGGGCGGAGTCCTACGAGCAGTACTTC.

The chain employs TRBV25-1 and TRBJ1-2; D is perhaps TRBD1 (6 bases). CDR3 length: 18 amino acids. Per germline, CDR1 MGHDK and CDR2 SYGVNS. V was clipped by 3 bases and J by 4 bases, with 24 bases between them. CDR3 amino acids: CASSDPFPSRGLGYGYTF. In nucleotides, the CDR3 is TGTGCCAGCAGTGATCCATTCCCCTCCAGGGGTCTTGGCTATGGCTACACCTTC.